Listed below are T cell receptor beta chains from one sample, sequenced in a study of cytomegalovirus exposure and HLA in healthy donors. Sequencing was performed with immunoSEQ multiplex PCR; in TCRdb, only in-frame clones are kept and a portion is missing. The data show more than 85,000 clones, with approximately 81% seen just once and roughly 2% held by the top ten. Sequenced input: PBMCs. The receptors originated from a woman aged 25-40 years in good health and CMV-seronegative. Both conserved end residues are part of each CDR3. A D gene is named only where the DNA matches it firmly. Expanded clones are given a class, and other clones once, few, many or no size at all.

j_call,v_call,d_call,clone_size,cdr3_nt,cdr3_aa
TRBJ1-2,TRBV4-1,NA,NA,TGCGCCAGCAGCCAAGGGACAGAATATGGCTACACCTTC,CASSQGTEYGYTF
TRBJ2-5,TRBV29-1,TRBD2,NA,TGCAGCGTTGAACTAGCGGCGGAGACCCAGTACTTC,CSVELAAETQYF
TRBJ1-2,TRBV28,TRBD1,NA,TGTGCCAGCAGTTTATGGTCCGGGACAGCCAACTATGGCTACACCTTC,CASSLWSGTANYGYTF
TRBJ2-5,TRBV14,TRBD1,once,TGTGCCAGCAGCCGCGCAGGGGGCTCGACCCAGTACTTC,CASSRAGGSTQYF
TRBJ2-7,TRBV29-1,TRBD1,NA,TGCAGCGTTGAAGACGACAGGGTAAGGGACGAGCAGTACTTC,CSVEDDRVRDEQYF
TRBJ2-1,TRBV6-1,NA,NA,TGTGCCAGCAGTGTATCGTACAATGAGCAGTTCTTC,CASSVSYNEQFF
TRBJ1-6,TRBV30,NA,NA,TGTGCCGGGTCGACAGTTCATAATTCACCCCTCCACTTT,CAGSTVHNSPLHF
TRBJ2-7,TRBV18,TRBD2,NA,TGTGCCAGCTCACTACCTCCTAGCGGCAACTACGAGCAGTACTTC,CASSLPPSGNYEQYF
TRBJ2-3,TRBV9,NA,NA,TGTGCCAGCAGCTTCGGAGATATGGCAGATACGCAGTATTTT,CASSFGDMADTQYF
TRBJ2-3,TRBV21-1,NA,NA,TGTGCCAGCAGCGCCCGACTAAGGGATACGCAGTATTTT,CASSARLRDTQYF
TRBJ1-3,TRBV6-5,NA,NA,TGTGCCAGCAGCCAGGTGGCTGGAAACACCATATATTTT,CASSQVAGNTIYF
TRBJ2-5,TRBV4-2,NA,NA,TGTGCCAGCAGCCCCTACACTAGCAGGGCCGACCAAGAGACCCAGTACTTC,CASSPYTSRADQETQYF
TRBJ2-5,TRBV10-3,TRBD2,NA,TGTGCCATCAGTGCCGGACTAGCGTCTCAAGAGACCCAGTACTTC,CAISAGLASQETQYF
TRBJ2-3,TRBV5-1,NA,NA,TGCGCCAGCAGCTTGGCCGAGGTTGCGCCAGGGGATACGCAGTATTTT,CASSLAEVAPGDTQYF
TRBJ2-6,TRBV7-2,NA,few,TGTGCCAGCAGCAATCACAGGTCTGGGGCCAACGTCCTGACTTTC,CASSNHRSGANVLTF
TRBJ2-7,TRBV5-8,TRBD1,NA,TGTGCCAGCATCCTCCTGCCAGGGGGCTACGAGCAGTACTTC,CASILLPGGYEQYF
TRBJ1-2,TRBV5-6,NA,NA,TGTGCCAGCAGCTTGGTGAGGGCAGGGGTTAACTATGGCTACACCTTC,CASSLVRAGVNYGYTF
TRBJ2-3,TRBV5-1,TRBD2,NA,TGCGCCAGCAGCTTGGGAGCTAGCGGGAGAACAGATACGCAGTATTTT,CASSLGASGRTDTQYF
TRBJ1-5,TRBV6-1,NA,NA,TGTGCCAGCAGTGAGGCGACAGCTTGGAATCAGCCCCAGCATTTT,CASSEATAWNQPQHF
TRBJ1-6,TRBV5-4,NA,few,TGTGCCAGCAGCCGGGAGCTGGGGAATTCACCCCTCCACTTT,CASSRELGNSPLHF
TRBJ1-1,TRBV10-3,NA,NA,TGTGCCATCAGTGAGTCCGCGGACACAGGCGTTACTTTCTTT,CAISESADTGVTFF
TRBJ2-1,TRBV2,NA,NA,TGTGCCAGCAGGGACTTCTCCTACAATGAGCAGTTCTTC,CASRDFSYNEQFF
TRBJ2-7,TRBV5-1,TRBD2,NA,TGCGCCAGCAGCATTGGGACTAGCGGGAGGATGGATCCCGAGCAGTACTTC,CASSIGTSGRMDPEQYF
TRBJ2-1,TRBV4-1,TRBD2,NA,TGCGCCAGCAGCCTCAGTGGGACTAGCGTCCTTTTGGAGCAGTTCTTC,CASSLSGTSVLLEQFF
TRBJ2-2,TRBV29-1,TRBD2,NA,TGCAGCGCCCAAGCGGGGGGGAACGCCGGGGAGCTGTTTTTT,CSAQAGGNAGELFF
TRBJ2-7,TRBV5-1,NA,few,TGCGCCAGCAGCTTGGGACTAAATTACGAGCAGTACTTC,CASSLGLNYEQYF
TRBJ2-2,TRBV9,NA,NA,TGTGCCAGCAGCGTATCGGCCGGGGAGCTGTTTTTT,CASSVSAGELFF
TRBJ2-1,TRBV5-1,TRBD2,NA,TGCGCCAGCAGCTTTGGACTAGCGGGAGCCAGTGAGCAGTTCTTC,CASSFGLAGASEQFF
TRBJ2-3,TRBV19,TRBD1,NA,TGTGCCAGTGCCGCGGGACAGGGCACAGATACGCAGTATTTT,CASAAGQGTDTQYF
TRBJ2-7,TRBV5-1,NA,NA,TGCGCCAGCAGCTTGGCCGTTCTCTACGAGCAGTACTTC,CASSLAVLYEQYF
TRBJ2-7,TRBV7-8,NA,once,TGCGCCAGCACCAAATACCAGGGCTGGGAGCAGTACTTC,CASTKYQGWEQYF
TRBJ2-1,TRBV28,TRBD2,NA,TGTGCCAGCATTCCCCCTCGAGGGGTGGCGGGAGCGGTATACAATGAGCAGTTCTTC,CASIPPRGVAGAVYNEQFF
TRBJ2-7,TRBV10-1,TRBD1,NA,TGCGCCAGCAGTTGGGACAGGGGCTACGAGCAGTACTTC,CASSWDRGYEQYF
TRBJ1-1,TRBV7-9,TRBD1,NA,TGTGCCAGCAGCTCAGGACAGGGATGGACTGAAGCTTTCTTT,CASSSGQGWTEAFF
TRBJ1-5,TRBV7-9,TRBD1,NA,TGTTCCAGCAGCTTCTCCGGGACAGGGGATTCAGCCCAGCATTTT,CSSSFSGTGDSAQHF
TRBJ2-1,TRBV9,TRBD2,NA,TGTGCCAGCAGCTTCGGACTAGCGGGAAGGTTGGGGGAGCAGTTCTTC,CASSFGLAGRLGEQFF
TRBJ2-1,TRBV9,NA,few,TGTGCCAGCAGCGTAGCGGGTGAGACCTACAATGAGCAGTTCTTC,CASSVAGETYNEQFF
TRBJ2-3,TRBV10-3,NA,NA,TGTGCCATCAGTCCAGGGCTGGGCACAGATACGCAGTATTTT,CAISPGLGTDTQYF
TRBJ2-7,TRBV27,TRBD2,NA,TGTGCCAGCATTCTACACGGGACTAGCGGGAGTCTCTACGAGCAGTACTTC,CASILHGTSGSLYEQYF
TRBJ2-2,TRBV30,TRBD2,NA,TGTGCCTGGGGGGGGACTAGCCGAACCGGGGAGCTGTTTTTT,CAWGGTSRTGELFF
TRBJ2-3,TRBV4-1,TRBD2,NA,TGCGCCAGCAGCCTTCGGACTAGCGGGAGAGATACGCAGTATTTT,CASSLRTSGRDTQYF
TRBJ2-3,TRBV29-1,TRBD2,NA,TGCAGCGTTGCGGGGGGGTTTGACACAGATACGCAGTATTTT,CSVAGGFDTDTQYF
TRBJ2-1,TRBV4-1,TRBD2,NA,TGCGCCAGCAGGGCACTAGCGGGAGACTACAATGAGCAGTTCTTC,CASRALAGDYNEQFF
TRBJ1-5,TRBV6-6,TRBD1,NA,TGTGCCAGCATCGACTCTACAGGGGGTCAGCCCCAGCATTTT,CASIDSTGGQPQHF
TRBJ2-7,TRBV7-9,NA,NA,TGTTCCAGCAGTGGCACAAGGGGCAGGTCGGGCTACGAGCAGTACTTC,CSSSGTRGRSGYEQYF
TRBJ1-1,TRBV5-1,TRBD1,NA,TGCGCCAGCAGCCTAGAACAGGGGTTAGGCACTGAAGCTTTCTTT,CASSLEQGLGTEAFF
TRBJ1-5,TRBV11-2,NA,NA,TGTGCCAGCAGCTTAGGGACGGCTGAGGGATCGAGCCAGCCCCAGCATTTT,CASSLGTAEGSSQPQHF
TRBJ1-1,TRBV5-5,TRBD1,once,TGTGCCAGCAGTTTACCAGGGGGCACTGAAGCTTTCTTT,CASSLPGGTEAFF
TRBJ2-5,TRBV7-6,NA,NA,TGTGCCAGCACCCCCCTAGCGAACCCTGGGGAGACCCAGTACTTC,CASTPLANPGETQYF
TRBJ2-2,TRBV7-2,TRBD2,NA,TGTGCCAGCAGCCTTACTAGCGGGACGGTCGGGGAGCTGTTTTTT,CASSLTSGTVGELFF
TRBJ2-7,TRBV5-1,NA,few,TGCGCCAGCAGCTTGGTAGCGACCCACGAGCAGTACTTC,CASSLVATHEQYF